Shown below are 21 T cell receptor beta chains from a single sample sequenced in a study of blood T cell repertoires in COVID-19. The table came from immunoSEQ multiplex PCR; TCRdb's copy has only in-frame clones and leaves some out. The sample shows around 480,000 clones, about nine tenths of them seen only once. Input material: PBMCs or T cells enriched from blood (not recorded which). These receptors originate from a woman aged 18 to 35 who had recovered from COVID-19.

This clone was found a few times. V usage is TRBV7-2 and J usage is TRBJ1-6, with 8 nucleotides matching TRBD1. V shed 5 bases and J 8 bases; nucleotides not matched to a gene: 14. The CDR3 contains 17 residues. CDR1 SGHTA and CDR2 FQGNSA come from the germline V gene. The CDR3, as DNA: TGTGCCAGCAGCACCACCCCGATCAGGGGGCAAGATTCACCCCTCCACTTT. This encodes CASSTTPIRGQDSPLHF.

The rearrangement links TRBV9 to TRBJ1-1; D ambiguous. Germline V CDR1 and CDR2: SGDLS, YYNGEE. The CDR3 covers 14 residues. V was clipped by 0 bases and J by 5 bases, with 11 bases between them. The CDR3 sequence is CASSVEGGETEAFF. The CDR3, as DNA: TGTGCCAGCAGCGTAGAAGGAGGTGAGACTGAAGCTTTCTTT. The variable domain in full, with the rest retrieved from reference TRBV9 and TRBJ1-1, is DSGVTQTPKHLITATGQRVTLRCSPRSGDLSVYWYQQSLDQGLQFLIQYYNGEERAKGNILERFSAQQFPDLHSELNLSSLELGDSALYFCASSVEGGETEAFFGQGTRLTVV.

V gene TRBV27 combines with J gene TRBJ2-1, with D possibly being TRBD2 (6 bases). Looked up from germline, CDR1 is MNHEY and CDR2 is SMNVEV (reference sequence). V was cut by 6 bases and J by 6 bases, with 18 bases left in between. CDR3 length: 15 residues. In nucleotides, the CDR3 is TGTGCCAGCAGCCCTCGGGGGACCTCTGGCAATGAGCAGTTCTTC. Its translation: CASSPRGTSGNEQFF.

The gene calls are TRBV19 and TRBJ1-2; maybe TRBD1 (6 bases). CDR1 LNHDA and CDR2 SQIVND come from the germline V gene (reference sequence). V was clipped by 7 bases and J by 3 bases, with 33 bases between them. This CDR3 is built from 20 residues. The CDR3 here is CASTLQALRGTGSLDYGYTF. The CDR3 DNA reads as TGTGCCAGTACCCTGCAAGCCCTCAGGGGAACAGGGTCTTTAGACTATGGCTACACCTTC.

This chain links TRBV5-1 with TRBJ2-3; a possible D gene is TRBD2 (6 bases). Trimming stripped 0 bases from V and 5 bases from J, with 10 bases between. Germline V CDR1 and CDR2: SGHRS, YFSETQ. This CDR3 comprises 14 residues. The CDR3 bases are TGCGCCAGCAGCTTGGGACGGGGGAAAGATACGCAGTATTTT. Translated, it gives CASSLGRGKDTQYF.

In its sample, this clone was seen once. The chain joins TRBV4-1 to TRBJ2-3; 10 positions match TRBD2. V lost 6 bases and J lost 6; bases outside the gene matches: 15. CDR3 length: 17 residues. Germline CDR1 reads MGHRA; CDR2 reads YSYEKL. The CDR3 here is CASSHDWGLAGGDTQYF. The CDR3, as DNA: TGCGCCAGCAGTCATGACTGGGGATTAGCGGGGGGTGATACGCAGTATTTT.

V and J are TRBV19 and TRBJ2-5; 14 nucleotides line up with TRBD2. Germline V gene data show CDR1 as LNHDA and CDR2 as SQIVND (reference sequence). CDR3 length: 16 amino acids. J was trimmed by 1 base and V by 6 bases; bases with no gene match: 4. Here the CDR3 reads CASRFGTSGGQETQYF. The CDR3 DNA reads as TGTGCCAGTAGGTTCGGGACTAGCGGGGGCCAAGAGACCCAGTACTTC.

The J gene is TRBJ2-7, the V gene TRBV2, with 14 bases lining up with TRBD2. Trimming at V came to 5 bases and at J to 5 bases, leaving 8 bases not matched to a gene. This CDR3 region has 16 residues. Germline CDR1 SNHLY, CDR2 FYNNEI. Written as DNA, the CDR3 is TGTGCCAGCAGTTTCGGACTAGCGGGGGGTCTTGACGAGCAGTACTTC. It encodes CASSFGLAGGLDEQYF.

The chain carries TRBV5-4 and TRBJ2-3, with D maybe TRBD2 (7 bases). The CDR3 has 17 residues. With 7 bases removed from V and 1 base from J, the gap between germline ends came to 22 bases. Germline CDR1 SGHNT, CDR2 YYREEE (reference sequence). The CDR3 reads CASAGGLAGARTDTQYF. The DNA of the CDR3 is TGTGCCAGCGCCGGGGGCCTGGCGGGGGCCCGCACAGATACGCAGTATTTT. Variable domain in full (rest from reference TRBV5-4 and TRBJ2-3): ETGVTQSPTHLIKTRGQQVTLRCSSQSGHNTVSWYQQALGQGPQFIFQYYREEENGRGNFPPRFSGLQFPNYSSELNVNALELDDSALYLCASAGGLAGARTDTQYFGPGTRLTVL.

The V gene is TRBV6-5, the J gene TRBJ2-7, with 7 bases matching TRBD1. Per the germline V gene, CDR1 is MNHEY and CDR2 is SVGAGI. Trimming removed 7 bases from V and 7 bases from J; junction bases left unmatched: 13. The CDR3 extends over 14 amino acids. The CDR3 DNA follows: TGTGCCAGCAATTATTTTGACAGGGCGGGTGAGCAGTACTTC. This sequence encodes CASNYFDRAGEQYF.

The rearrangement joins TRBV4-1 to TRBJ1-1; D is unresolved. V gave up 4 bases and J gave up 8 bases, with 14 bases separating them. CDR1 and CDR2 (germline): MGHRA, YSYEKL. The CDR3 loop spans 13 amino acids. The CDR3 DNA reads as TGCGCCAGCAGCCGTCTTGGGTGGGCGGAAGCTTTCTTT. Encoded protein: CASSRLGWAEAFF.

The chain couples TRBV14 to TRBJ1-1, with 9 bases aligning to TRBD1. V lost 0 bases and J lost 7; bases outside the gene matches: 12. Germline CDR1 is SGHDN and CDR2 is FVKESK. CDR3 size: 17 residues. CDR3 amino acids: CASSQDGQGRFTDEAFF. CDR3 DNA sequence: TGTGCCAGCAGCCAAGATGGACAGGGGAGGTTCACCGATGAAGCTTTCTTT.

The V gene is TRBV30, the J gene TRBJ1-2, with 12 bases that match TRBD1. The CDR3 extends over 15 amino acids. J gave up 8 bases and V 4 bases, and 11 bases lay outside the gene matches. CDR1 and CDR2 (germline): GTSNPN, SVGIG (reference sequence). CDR3 region: CAWNHDTGTGGGYTF. CDR3 DNA: TGTGCCTGGAACCACGATACCGGGACAGGGGGCGGCTACACCTTC.

The V gene is TRBV5-5, the J gene TRBJ1-1; 8 bases align to TRBD1. This CDR3 contains 15 residues. V shed 1 base, J shed 1 base, and the junction held 3 bases outside the gene matches. Germline assignment: CDR1 SGHKS and CDR2 YYEKEE (reference sequence). The CDR3 nucleotides read TGTGCCAGCAGCTTGACAGGGGGGACGAACACTGAAGCTTTCTTT. Translation gives CASSLTGGTNTEAFF.

In its sample, this clone was seen once. The chain is built from TRBV5-1 and TRBJ1-1; D is possibly TRBD1 (5 bases). Germline CDR1 reads SGHRS; CDR2 reads YFSETQ. The CDR3 extends over 15 amino acids. V was clipped by 2 bases and J by 2 bases, with 13 bases between them. CDR3 region: CASSFYSGINTEAFF. CDR3 DNA sequence: TGCGCCAGCAGCTTTTACTCAGGGATCAACACTGAAGCTTTCTTT.

The chain employs TRBV7-6 and TRBJ2-3; 10 bases are a match to TRBD2. The V segment lost 5 bases and the J segment 0 bases; nucleotides outside the gene matches: 8. Germline-derived CDR1 and CDR2 are SGHVS and FNYEAQ. There are 17 residues in the CDR3. CDR3 nucleotides: TGTGCCAGCAGCCCCAGAGCTAGCGGGGGTAGCACAGATACGCAGTATTTT. Translation: CASSPRASGGSTDTQYF.

The J gene is TRBJ1-5, the V gene TRBV2; D is ambiguous. This CDR3 comprises 14 residues. The germline CDR1 and CDR2 sequences are SNHLY and FYNNEI. The germline V and J ends were trimmed by 3 bases and 7 bases, with 13 bases remaining between them. CDR3: CASSDRVPGQPQHF. CDR3 nucleotides: TGTGCCAGCAGTGATCGGGTACCGGGGCAGCCCCAGCATTTT.

This CDR3 reads CASSSQRTYNEQFF. The CDR3, as DNA: TGTGCCAGCAGCTCCCAGCGGACCTACAATGAGCAGTTCTTC. V and J are TRBV7-6 and TRBJ2-1; perhaps TRBD2 as D (5 bases). Germline-derived CDR1 and CDR2 are SGHVS and FNYEAQ. This CDR3 spans 14 amino acids. Trimming left V 4 bases short and J 2 bases short, with 9 bases between.

This clone occurred once. The rearrangement joins TRBV14 to TRBJ2-1; D may be TRBD2 (7 bases). Germline V gene sequence: CDR1 SGHDN, CDR2 FVKESK. V shed 3 bases and J shed 3 bases, with 15 bases lying between them. This CDR3 is 16 amino acids long. The CDR3 region is CASSQLGGADYNEQFF. CDR3 sequence (DNA): TGTGCCAGCAGCCAGCTTGGGGGGGCCGACTACAATGAGCAGTTCTTC.

This clone was seen only once. This chain joins TRBV7-9 and TRBJ1-2; no firm D call. From germline, CDR1 is SEHNR and CDR2 FQNEAQ (reference sequence). The V and J ends lost 2 bases and 3 bases respectively, with 7 bases between them. This CDR3 spans 13 amino acids. The CDR3 DNA sequence: TGTGCCAGCAGCTTACCCACAGACTATGGCTACACCTTC. Its protein product is CASSLPTDYGYTF.

The chain recombines TRBV6-6 with TRBJ2-3; the match to TRBD1 covers 7 bases. The ends lost 4 bases at V and 1 base at J; junction bases unmatched: 5. The CDR3 is made up of 15 amino acids. CDR1 is MNHNY, CDR2 SVGAGI, per germline (reference sequence). CDR3 region: CASSSVTGGTDTQYF. The DNA for the CDR3 is TGTGCCAGCAGTTCCGTTACAGGGGGCACAGATACGCAGTATTTT.